Listed here is a single TCR beta chain. As originally analysed: Estimation of nucleated cell counts relied on the amplification of reference gene primers. Clones were sequenced by immunoSEQ multiplex PCR, and TCRdb holds only the in-frame ones, with some missing. The DNA was the basis for D and trimming; V, J and clone size are from that table. The table includes approximately 120,000 clones, more than 70% detected once. The sample comes from a study of blood T cell repertoires in COVID-19. Study information: The study drew acute and convalescent COVID-19 samples from the United States, Italy and Spain. T cells, B-cell-depleted T cells, or PBMCs provided the cDNA or gDNA that served as material.

There are 16 residues in the CDR3. CDR1 and CDR2 (germline): LNHDA, SQIVND (reference sequence). V trimming: 1 base; J trimming: 5 bases; junction bases outside the gene matches: 9. Sequenced input: peripheral blood. This receptor was taken from a woman older than 75 with acute or convalescent COVID-19. The chain joins TRBV19 to TRBJ1-1; 8 bases align to TRBD1. The CDR3: CASSIGTGQGKTEAFF. The CDR3 region has the DNA TGTGCCAGTAGTATAGGGACTGGACAGGGAAAAACTGAAGCTTTCTTT.